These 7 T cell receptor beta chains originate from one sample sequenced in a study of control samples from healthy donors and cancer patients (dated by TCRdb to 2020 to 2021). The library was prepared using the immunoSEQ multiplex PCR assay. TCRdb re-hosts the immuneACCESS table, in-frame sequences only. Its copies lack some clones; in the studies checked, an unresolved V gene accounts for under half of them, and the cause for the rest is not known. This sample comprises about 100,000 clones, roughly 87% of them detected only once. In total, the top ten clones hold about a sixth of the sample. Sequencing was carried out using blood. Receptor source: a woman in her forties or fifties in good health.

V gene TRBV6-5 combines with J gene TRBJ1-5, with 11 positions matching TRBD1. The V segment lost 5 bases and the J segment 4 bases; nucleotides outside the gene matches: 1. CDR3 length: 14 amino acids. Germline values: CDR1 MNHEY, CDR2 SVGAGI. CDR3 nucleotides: TGTGCCAGCAGTAGGGACAGGGGGAATCAGCCCCAGCATTTT. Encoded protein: CASSRDRGNQPQHF.

CDR3 protein: CASNPLGTVYNEQFF. The DNA of the CDR3 is TGCGCCAGCAACCCCCTGGGGACGGTCTACAATGAGCAGTTCTTC. The V and J genes are TRBV4-1 and TRBJ2-1; D may be TRBD1 or TRBD2 (5 bases each). V was cut by 7 bases and J by 3 bases, with 16 bases left in between. The CDR3 sequence is 15 residues long. Germline V gene lookup returns CDR1 MGHRA and CDR2 YSYEKL.

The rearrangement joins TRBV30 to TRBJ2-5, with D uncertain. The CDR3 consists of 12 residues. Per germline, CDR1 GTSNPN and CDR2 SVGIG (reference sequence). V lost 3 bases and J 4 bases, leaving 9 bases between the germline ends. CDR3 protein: CAWSGSVETQYF. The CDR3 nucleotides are TGTGCCTGGAGCGGGTCTGTAGAGACCCAGTACTTC.

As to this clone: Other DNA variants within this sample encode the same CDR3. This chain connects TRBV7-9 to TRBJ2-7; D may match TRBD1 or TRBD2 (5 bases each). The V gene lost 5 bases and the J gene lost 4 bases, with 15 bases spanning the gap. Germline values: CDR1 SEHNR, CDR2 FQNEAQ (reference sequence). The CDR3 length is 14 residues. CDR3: CASSRSGTGYEQYF. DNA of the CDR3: TGTGCCAGCAGCAGATCCGGGACGGGTTACGAGCAGTACTTC. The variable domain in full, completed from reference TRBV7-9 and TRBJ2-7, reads DTGVSQNPRHKITKRGQNVTFRCDPISEHNRLYWYRQTLGQGPEFLTYFQNEAQLEKSRLLSDRFSAERPKGSFSTLEIQRTEQGDSAMYLCASSRSGTGYEQYFGPGTRLTVT.

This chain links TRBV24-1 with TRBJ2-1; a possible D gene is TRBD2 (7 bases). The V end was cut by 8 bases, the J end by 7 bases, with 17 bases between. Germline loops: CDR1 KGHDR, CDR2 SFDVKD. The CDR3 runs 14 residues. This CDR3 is CATKRGGARNEQFF. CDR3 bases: TGTGCCACCAAGAGGGGGGGCGCCAGGAATGAGCAGTTCTTC.

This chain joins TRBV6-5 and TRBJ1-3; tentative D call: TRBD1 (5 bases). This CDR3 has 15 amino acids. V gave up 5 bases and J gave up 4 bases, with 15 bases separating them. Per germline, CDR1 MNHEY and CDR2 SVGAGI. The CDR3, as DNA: TGTGCCAGCAGTCCTCAGGGAGTTGGAGGAAACACCATATATTTT. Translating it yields CASSPQGVGGNTIYF.

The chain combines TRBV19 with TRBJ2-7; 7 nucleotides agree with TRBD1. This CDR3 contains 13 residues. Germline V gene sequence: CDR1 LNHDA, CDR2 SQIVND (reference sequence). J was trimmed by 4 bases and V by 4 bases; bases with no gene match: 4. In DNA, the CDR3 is TGTGCCAGTAGTACCGACAGGGCATACGAGCAGTACTTC. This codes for CASSTDRAYEQYF.